These 30 T cell receptor beta chains were sequenced from one sample in a study of blood T cell repertoires in COVID-19. TCRdb's copy holds only in-frame clones and misses some; the assay was immunoSEQ multiplex PCR. The sample has 180,000 or so clones; 83% are singletons. The sample taken for sequencing was PBMCs or T cells enriched from blood (not recorded which). The receptors derive from a woman aged 50 to 65 who had recovered from COVID-19.

The chain has TRBV30 and TRBJ1-1; possible D gene TRBD1, 6 bases. V lost 2 bases, J lost 0 bases, and 13 bases lay in between. CDR1 is GTSNPN, CDR2 SVGIG, per germline (reference sequence). The CDR3 sequence is 15 residues long. DNA for the CDR3: TGTGCCTGGAGTCGGCCAGGGGTCATGAACACTGAAGCTTTCTTT. Translating it yields CAWSRPGVMNTEAFF.

This clone was observed once. This chain connects TRBV10-1 to TRBJ2-1, with D possibly matching TRBD2 (7 bases). This CDR3 is built from 14 residues. V was clipped by 6 bases and J by 8 bases, with 17 bases between them. Germline assignment: CDR1 WNHNN and CDR2 SYGVQD (reference sequence). CDR3 bases: TGCGCCAGCAGGAGGGGGAGGGGTCAAGATGAGCAGTTCTTC. Translating it yields CASRRGRGQDEQFF.

This clone has just one count. CDR3 loop: CATSDAFYGYTF. In nucleotides, the CDR3 is TGTGCCACCAGTGATGCGTTCTATGGCTACACCTTC. The J gene is TRBJ1-2, the V gene TRBV24-1; D not resolved. This CDR3 region has 12 residues. The germline CDR1 and CDR2 sequences are KGHDR and SFDVKD. Trimming left V 3 bases short and J 4 bases short, with 5 bases between.

This clone was detected only a few times. The DNA of the CDR3 is TGTGCCAGCTCACGCCAGACGGGACTAGCGAGTGAGCAGTTCTTC. The encoded protein is CASSRQTGLASEQFF. The chain is built from TRBV18 and TRBJ2-1, with 10 bases that match TRBD2. The CDR3 totals 15 residues. Unmatched junction bases numbered 9, after V lost 4 bases and J lost 9 bases. Germline CDR1 reads KGHSH; CDR2 reads LQKENI.

The V gene is TRBV3-1 (or the pseudogene TRBV3-2), the J gene TRBJ2-5; 10 nucleotides align to TRBD2. Germline loops: CDR1 LGHDT, CDR2 YNNKEL (reference sequence). The trim removed 4 bases at V and 4 bases at J, leaving 15 bases unmatched. CDR3 length: 18 amino acids. This CDR3 reads CASSPPATAGGPGETQYF. The DNA for the CDR3 is TGTGCCAGCAGCCCCCCGGCGACAGCGGGGGGGCCGGGAGAGACCCAGTACTTC.

V usage is TRBV6-2 or TRBV6-3 and J usage is TRBJ1-2; D may be TRBD1 (6 bases). The CDR3 has 17 residues. V was clipped by 2 bases and J by 4 bases, with 20 bases between them. Germline V gene data show CDR1 as MNHEY and CDR2 as SVGEGT. The CDR3 reads CASSYAGVDSSRYGYTF. Here the CDR3 DNA reads TGTGCCAGCAGTTACGCAGGGGTGGACAGTTCACGCTATGGCTACACCTTC.

The chain employs TRBV10-3 and TRBJ2-3; 8 bases are a match to TRBD1. Germline CDR1 is ENHRY and CDR2 is SYGVKD. CDR3 size: 13 residues. With 5 bases clipped from V and 4 bases from J, the junction kept 2 bases outside the gene matches. CDR3 sequence reads: CAISPTGADTQYF. The CDR3 region has the DNA TGTGCCATCAGTCCGACAGGGGCAGATACGCAGTATTTT.

This clone came up a few times. The chain has TRBV10-2 and TRBJ1-1; 7 bases align to TRBD1. This CDR3 comprises 14 residues. Trimming at V came to 7 bases and at J to 0 bases, leaving 5 bases not matched to a gene. Germline V CDR1 and CDR2: WSHSY, SAAADI. In DNA form, the CDR3 reads TGCGCCAGCACTAGACAGGGACTGAACACTGAAGCTTTCTTT. The encoded protein is CASTRQGLNTEAFF.

The chain joins TRBV4-1 to TRBJ2-7; 10 bases are shared with TRBD2. With 0 bases clipped from V and 4 bases from J, the junction kept 9 bases outside the gene matches. CDR1 MGHRA and CDR2 YSYEKL come from the germline V gene. This CDR3 comprises 17 residues. The CDR3 protein is CASSQDQASGSAYEQYV. Here the CDR3 DNA reads TGCGCCAGCAGCCAAGATCAGGCTAGCGGGAGTGCGTACGAGCAGTACGTC.

The rearrangement joins TRBV5-1 to TRBJ2-1, with 14 bases matching TRBD2. J gave up 4 bases and V 4 bases, and 13 bases lay outside the gene matches. Germline-derived CDR1 and CDR2 are SGHRS and YFSETQ. The CDR3 is 19 residues long. CDR3 residues: CASSLYSGTSGGPYNEQFF. The CDR3 nucleotides read TGCGCCAGCAGCCTATACTCCGGGACTAGCGGGGGCCCTTACAATGAGCAGTTCTTC.

The V call is TRBV28, the J call TRBJ1-4, with D tentatively TRBD1 (6 bases). Per germline, CDR1 MDHEN and CDR2 SYDVKM. V was clipped by 6 bases and J by 8 bases, with 16 bases between them. This CDR3 has 14 amino acids. The CDR3 spells CASRPRGGHEKLFF. CDR3 sequence (DNA): TGTGCCAGCAGACCGAGGGGGGGGCACGAAAAACTGTTTTTT.

CDR3 nucleotide sequence: TGTGCCAGCAGCGGTGGACTTTTTAGCTATGGCTACACCTTC. The encoded protein is CASSGGLFSYGYTF. This chain links TRBV9 with TRBJ1-2; D is unclear. V lost 3 bases and J 4 bases, leaving 13 bases between the germline ends. The length of the CDR3 is 14 residues. Germline CDR1 and CDR2: SGDLS and YYNGEE.

This chain links TRBV29-1 with TRBJ1-2; 10 bases fit TRBD1. In germline, CDR1 is SQVTM, CDR2 ANQGSEA. V dropped 6 bases and J dropped 4; count of bases not matched to a gene: 8. CDR3 length: 14 residues. The CDR3 region is CSVQPGQGFYGYTF. The CDR3 coding sequence is TGCAGCGTCCAACCGGGACAGGGGTTCTATGGCTACACCTTC.

The V call is TRBV4-3, the J call TRBJ1-4, with 7 bases aligning to TRBD1. This CDR3 comprises 16 residues. The germline gives CDR1 LGHNA, CDR2 YSLEER. V was clipped by 4 bases and J by 0 bases; unmatched bases: 5. The CDR3 loop reads CASSPTGTATNEKLFF. CDR3 nucleotide sequence: TGCGCCAGCAGCCCTACAGGGACAGCAACTAATGAAAAACTGTTTTTT.

This clone was picked up one time. The gene calls are TRBV5-1 and TRBJ2-1, with TRBD1 identical over 8 bases. Trimming at V came to 5 bases and at J to 0 bases, leaving 4 bases not matched to a gene. Germline V lookup: CDR1 SGHRS, CDR2 YFSETQ. This CDR3 is built from 15 residues. The CDR3 protein is CASSIGQGSYNEQFF. The CDR3 nucleotides read TGCGCCAGCAGTATAGGACAGGGCTCCTACAATGAGCAGTTCTTC.

This chain connects TRBV5-1 to TRBJ1-4; D is possibly TRBD1 (6 bases). Trimming stripped 4 bases from V and 5 bases from J, with 9 bases between. The V gene's germline CDR1 is SGHRS and CDR2 YFSETQ. The CDR3 loop spans 13 amino acids. CDR3 amino acids: CASSTQGNEKLFF. The CDR3 DNA reads as TGCGCCAGCAGCACACAGGGAAATGAAAAACTGTTTTTT.

This rearrangement joins TRBV9 to TRBJ1-6; D is undetermined. Germline assignment: CDR1 SGDLS and CDR2 YYNGEE. With 0 bases removed from V and 6 bases from J, the gap between germline ends came to 13 bases. CDR3 size: 16 residues. In DNA, the CDR3 is TGTGCCAGCAGCGTAGGAGGGCCAAACCTTAATTCACCCCTCCACTTT. This translates into CASSVGGPNLNSPLHF.

The gene calls are TRBV4-1 and TRBJ2-2, with 12 nucleotides matching TRBD2. Germline loops: CDR1 MGHRA, CDR2 YSYEKL. The ends lost 4 bases at V and 5 bases at J; junction bases unmatched: 14. The CDR3 totals 19 residues. The CDR3 is CASSPRDVTSGGQTGELFF. The DNA for the CDR3 is TGCGCCAGCAGCCCCCGGGATGTGACTAGCGGGGGCCAAACCGGGGAGCTGTTTTTT.

This clone was observed a single time. This chain connects TRBV19 to TRBJ1-5, with 9 nucleotides matching TRBD1. V lost 5 bases and J lost 5; bases outside the gene matches: 10. The CDR3 extends over 16 amino acids. Germline values: CDR1 LNHDA, CDR2 SQIVND (reference sequence). The DNA for the CDR3 is TGTGCCAGTAGTCTCAAAGGGACAGGGTTTGATCAGCCCCAGCATTTT. Translating gives CASSLKGTGFDQPQHF.

This clone was detected only once. This chain connects TRBV6-2 or TRBV6-3 to TRBJ2-7; D might be TRBD2 (6 bases). V lost 5 bases and J lost 2, with 10 bases in between. Per the germline V gene, CDR1 is MNHEY and CDR2 is SVGEGT. CDR3 length: 13 residues. CDR3 protein: CASSRGNPYEQYV. CDR3 coding DNA: TGTGCCAGCAGTCGCGGGAACCCCTACGAGCAGTACGTC.

The chain couples TRBV5-1 to TRBJ1-6; 9 positions agree with TRBD1. The CDR3 contains 12 residues. The trim removed 9 bases at V and 7 bases at J, leaving 2 bases unmatched. Germline CDR1 is SGHRS and CDR2 is YFSETQ. CDR3 residues: CATGTGNSPLHF. CDR3 nucleotide sequence: TGCGCCACCGGGACAGGGAATTCACCCCTCCACTTT.

V is TRBV12-3 or TRBV12-4 and J is TRBJ1-4; 9 bases are shared with TRBD1. The junction had 2 bases not matched to a gene; V was cut back by 5 bases and J by 7 bases. The CDR3 is 13 amino acids. CDR3 residues: CASSRTGVEKLFF. CDR3 nucleotide sequence: TGTGCCAGCAGTAGGACAGGGGTTGAAAAACTGTTTTTT.

This clone came up a few times. The chain joins TRBV6-5 to TRBJ1-6, with TRBD1 as a possible D gene (6 bases). Deletions cut 5 bases from V and 7 bases from J, with 15 bases between. This CDR3 contains 15 residues. The germline CDR1 and CDR2 sequences are MNHEY and SVGAGI. For the CDR3, the DNA is TGTGCCAGCAGTACCCAGACAGGCGTAAATTCACCCCTCCACTTT. This sequence encodes CASSTQTGVNSPLHF.

This rearrangement joins TRBV27 to TRBJ2-1, with a tentative D call TRBD2 (6 bases). Trimming shortened V by 8 bases and J by 2 bases, and 13 bases separated the two germline ends. Per the germline V gene, CDR1 is MNHEY and CDR2 is SMNVEV (reference sequence). The CDR3 has 14 amino acids. Here the CDR3 DNA reads TGTGCCAGCGGCGGGGACGGGACCTACAATGAGCAGTTCTTC. Protein product: CASGGDGTYNEQFF.

The rearrangement joins TRBV11-2 to TRBJ2-2; TRBD2 might be the D (6 bases). Germline CDR1 reads SGHAT; CDR2 reads FQNNGV. The CDR3 is made up of 15 amino acids. Trimming took off 6 bases at V and 2 bases at J, with 13 bases between the two ends. The CDR3 DNA reads as TGTGCCAGCAGAAGATTGCGGGACAACACCGGGGAGCTGTTTTTT. Translated, it gives CASRRLRDNTGELFF.

The rearrangement uses TRBV7-3 and TRBJ1-5; D might be TRBD1 (6 bases). The CDR3 totals 13 residues. Germline-derived CDR1 and CDR2 are SGHTA and FQGTGA. Trimming removed 5 bases at V and 5 bases at J, with 10 bases between. The CDR3 sequence: CASSMGADQPQHF. DNA of the CDR3: TGTGCCAGCAGCATGGGGGCGGATCAGCCCCAGCATTTT.

The gene calls are TRBV23-1 and TRBJ1-1; 8 positions agree with TRBD1. TRBV23-1 is an open reading frame whose function is uncertain. The junction had 7 bases not matched to a gene; V was cut back by 0 bases and J by 7 bases. The CDR3 runs 15 residues. The CDR3 nucleotides are TGCGCCAGCAGTCAATCGGCGGACAGGGACGGTGAAGCTTTCTTT. It is translated as CASSQSADRDGEAFF.

This clone has only a few counts. The chain links TRBV28 to TRBJ1-2; possibly TRBD1 for D (5 bases). V was clipped by 6 bases and J by 5 bases, with 25 bases between them. This CDR3 has 17 amino acids. The germline gives CDR1 MDHEN, CDR2 SYDVKM. CDR3 coding DNA: TGTGCCAGCAGGGTCACATTAGGACATGGGGCCCAGTATGGCTACACCTTC. Translation: CASRVTLGHGAQYGYTF.

V gene TRBV30 combines with J gene TRBJ2-1, with D tentatively TRBD1 (5 bases). The CDR3 has 15 residues. Germline CDR1 reads GTSNPN; CDR2 reads SVGIG (reference sequence). Trimming pared 1 base from V and 0 bases from J, leaving 10 bases between. CDR3 nucleotide sequence: TGTGCCTGGAGTGGCCCAGGGCGCTCCTACAATGAGCAGTTCTTC. Its translation: CAWSGPGRSYNEQFF.

The V call is TRBV5-1, the J call TRBJ1-3, with 10 bases matching TRBD1. J was trimmed by 2 bases and V by 3 bases; bases with no gene match: 5. The CDR3 has 16 residues. Per germline, CDR1 SGHRS and CDR2 YFSETQ. The CDR3: CASSWGTGAAGNTIYF. The CDR3 DNA follows: TGCGCCAGCAGCTGGGGGACAGGGGCGGCTGGAAACACCATATATTTT.